This T cell receptor beta chain was retrieved from a study of PD-L1 blockade in urothelial cancer. Study-level background: Analysis of blood occurred 3 weeks (second dose) and 6 weeks after treatment start. Typically, measured as a median, blood samples had about 140,000 T cells.

Every PCR received spiked-in synthetic TCR analog templates. Produced via immunoSEQ multiplex PCR; TCRdb's table is partial and in-frame only. This sample carries 40,000 to 55,000 clones, about 88% of them seen once, and the ten largest clones take just under 25%. Noted time point: pretreatment peripheral blood. Looked up from germline, CDR1 is MNHEY and CDR2 is SMNVEV (reference sequence). The V and J ends lost 6 bases and 5 bases respectively, with 19 bases between them. CDR3 length: 15 residues. The genes are TRBV27 and TRBJ1-2; no clear D. The sequencing here drew on PBMCs, taken around atezolizumab (anti-PD-L1) treatment. The clonotype was recovered from a donor at least 40 years old with urothelial cancer. CDR3 DNA sequence: TGTGCCAGCAGGGGCCCAGTCCCCCTGAGTTATGGCTACACCTTC. Protein sequence: CASRGPVPLSYGYTF.